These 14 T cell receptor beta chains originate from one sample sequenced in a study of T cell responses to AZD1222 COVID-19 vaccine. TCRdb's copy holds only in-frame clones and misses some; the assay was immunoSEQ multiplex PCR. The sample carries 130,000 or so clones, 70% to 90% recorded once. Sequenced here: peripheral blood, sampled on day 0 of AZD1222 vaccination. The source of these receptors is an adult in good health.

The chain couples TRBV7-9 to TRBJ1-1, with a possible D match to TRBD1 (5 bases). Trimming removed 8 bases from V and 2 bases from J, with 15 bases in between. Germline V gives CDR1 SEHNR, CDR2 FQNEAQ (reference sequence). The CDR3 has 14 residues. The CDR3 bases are TGTGCCAGCGGGCACGGGGCGTCAAACACTGAAGCTTTCTTT. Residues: CASGHGASNTEAFF.

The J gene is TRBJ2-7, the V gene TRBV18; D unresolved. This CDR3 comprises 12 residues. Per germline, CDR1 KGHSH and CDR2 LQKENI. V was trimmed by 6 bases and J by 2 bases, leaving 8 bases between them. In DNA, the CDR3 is TGTGCCAGCTCTATAGACACCTACGAGCAGTACTTC. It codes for CASSIDTYEQYF.

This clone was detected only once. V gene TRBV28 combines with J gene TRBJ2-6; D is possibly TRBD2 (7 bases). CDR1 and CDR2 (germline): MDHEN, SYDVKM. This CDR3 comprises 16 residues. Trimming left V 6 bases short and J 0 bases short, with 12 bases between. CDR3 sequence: CASRGGGYSGANVLTF. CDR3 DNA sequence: TGTGCCAGCAGGGGAGGGGGATACTCTGGGGCCAACGTCCTGACTTTC.

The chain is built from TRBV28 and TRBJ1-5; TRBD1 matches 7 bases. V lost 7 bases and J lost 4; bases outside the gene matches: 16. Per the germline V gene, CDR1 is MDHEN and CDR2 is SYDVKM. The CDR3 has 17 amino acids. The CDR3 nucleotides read TGTGCCAGCATTTCCCCGTGGAGGGGGCGCCTGAATCAGCCCCAGCATTTT. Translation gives CASISPWRGRLNQPQHF.

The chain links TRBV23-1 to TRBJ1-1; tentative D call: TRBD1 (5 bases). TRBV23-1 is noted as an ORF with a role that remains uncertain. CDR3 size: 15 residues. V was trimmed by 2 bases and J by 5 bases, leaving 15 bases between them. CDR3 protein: CASSQTRRGRTEAFF. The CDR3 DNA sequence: TGCGCCAGCAGTCAAACCCGGAGGGGCCGGACTGAAGCTTTCTTT.

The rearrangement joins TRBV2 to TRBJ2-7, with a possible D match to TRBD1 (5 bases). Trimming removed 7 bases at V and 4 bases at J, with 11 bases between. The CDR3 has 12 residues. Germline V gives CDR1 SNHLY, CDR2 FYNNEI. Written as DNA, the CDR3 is TGTGCCAGCACTCCACAGGTGTACGAGCAGTACTTC. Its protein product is CASTPQVYEQYF.

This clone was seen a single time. The DNA for the CDR3 is TGTGCCAGCAGCTTGACTGGGAATCAGCCCCAGCATTTT. Encoded protein: CASSLTGNQPQHF. The chain is built from TRBV27 and TRBJ1-5; D is ambiguous. With 6 bases removed from V and 4 bases from J, the gap between germline ends came to 10 bases. Germline values: CDR1 MNHEY, CDR2 SMNVEV (reference sequence). This CDR3 is 13 amino acids long.

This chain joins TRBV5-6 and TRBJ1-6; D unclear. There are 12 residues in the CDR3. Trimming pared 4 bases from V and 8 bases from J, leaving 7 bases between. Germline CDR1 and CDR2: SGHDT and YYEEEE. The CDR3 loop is CASSQTYSPLHF. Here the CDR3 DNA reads TGTGCCAGCAGCCAGACCTATTCACCCCTCCACTTT.

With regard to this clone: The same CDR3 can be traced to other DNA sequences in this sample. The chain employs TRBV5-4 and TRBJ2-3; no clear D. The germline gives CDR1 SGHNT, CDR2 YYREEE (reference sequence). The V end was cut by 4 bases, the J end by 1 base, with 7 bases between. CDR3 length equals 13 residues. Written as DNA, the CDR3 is TGTGCCAGCAGCCCTGGACGCACAGATACGCAGTATTTT. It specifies CASSPGRTDTQYF.

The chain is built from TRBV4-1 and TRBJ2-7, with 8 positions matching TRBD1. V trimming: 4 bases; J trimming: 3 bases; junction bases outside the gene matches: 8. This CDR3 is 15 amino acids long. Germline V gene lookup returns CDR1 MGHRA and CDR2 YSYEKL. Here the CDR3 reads CASSPGGLANYEQYF. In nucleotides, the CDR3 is TGCGCCAGCAGCCCAGGGGGCCTGGCCAACTACGAGCAGTACTTC.

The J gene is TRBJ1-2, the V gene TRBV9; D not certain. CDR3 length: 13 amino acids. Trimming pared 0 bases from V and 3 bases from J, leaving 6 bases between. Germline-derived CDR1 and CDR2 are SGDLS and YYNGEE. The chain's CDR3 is CASSVGSHYGYTF. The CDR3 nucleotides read TGTGCCAGCAGCGTAGGTTCACACTATGGCTACACCTTC.

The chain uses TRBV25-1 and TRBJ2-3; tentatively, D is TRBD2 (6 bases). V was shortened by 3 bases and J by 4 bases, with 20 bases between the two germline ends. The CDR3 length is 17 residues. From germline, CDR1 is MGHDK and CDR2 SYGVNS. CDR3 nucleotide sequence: TGTGCCAGCAGTGAGTTAGGCGGGGAGTGGGTCGCAGATACGCAGTATTTT. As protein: CASSELGGEWVADTQYF.

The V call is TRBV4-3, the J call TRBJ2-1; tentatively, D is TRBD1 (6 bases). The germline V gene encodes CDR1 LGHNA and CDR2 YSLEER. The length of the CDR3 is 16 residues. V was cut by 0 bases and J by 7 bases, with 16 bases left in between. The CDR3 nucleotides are TGCGCCAGCAGCCAAGAAACAGGGAGTCTAAGGAATGAGCAGTTCTTC. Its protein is CASSQETGSLRNEQFF.

CDR3 nucleotide sequence: TGCGCCAGCAGCCACCGGGACAGGCTTAACTATGGCTACACCTTC. Protein: CASSHRDRLNYGYTF. The V call is TRBV4-1, the J call TRBJ1-2; 8 bases are a match to TRBD1. Trimming removed 3 bases from V and 1 base from J; junction bases left unmatched: 4. The CDR3 has 15 amino acids. CDR1 and CDR2 from the germline V gene are MGHRA and YSYEKL.